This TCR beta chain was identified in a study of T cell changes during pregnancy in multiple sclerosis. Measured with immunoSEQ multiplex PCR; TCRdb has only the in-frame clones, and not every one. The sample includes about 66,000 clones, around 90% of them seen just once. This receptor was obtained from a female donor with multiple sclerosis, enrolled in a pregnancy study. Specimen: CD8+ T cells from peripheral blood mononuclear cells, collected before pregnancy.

CDR3 sequence: CASNSFGGEAFF. CDR3 coding DNA: TGTGCCAGCAACAGCTTCGGGGGTGAAGCTTTCTTT. The chain employs TRBV11-2 and TRBJ1-1, with D perhaps matching TRBD1 (5 bases). This CDR3 comprises 12 residues. Per the germline V gene, CDR1 is SGHAT and CDR2 is FQNNGV. Trimming shortened V by 7 bases and J by 7 bases, and 13 bases separated the two germline ends. Supplemented by reference TRBV11-2 and TRBJ1-1, the full variable domain reads EAGVAQSPRYKIIEKRQSVAFWCNPISGHATLYWYQQILGQGPKLLIQFQNNGVVDDSQLPKDRFSAERLKGVDSTLKIQPAKLEDSAVYLCASNSFGGEAFFGQGTRLTVV.